The entry below gives a single T cell receptor beta chain sequence along with its context. This specimen comes from a study of T cells expressing NK-cell markers. Reanalyzing the 5' RACE reads, TCRdb keeps one entry per CDR3 protein, without DNA. The sample includes about 380,000 distinct CDR3 sequences. This receptor was taken from a man aged 18-70 years in good health. The sample consisted of blood T cells: a sorted CD56 or NKG2C T cell subset, CD4+ or CD8+ T cells, or bulk PBMC T cells (not recorded which).

The CDR3 region is CASSSDSGNTIYF. The gene calls are TRBV5-4 and TRBJ1-3. Germline CDR1 is SGHNT and CDR2 is YYREEE (reference sequence). CDR3 length equals 13 residues.